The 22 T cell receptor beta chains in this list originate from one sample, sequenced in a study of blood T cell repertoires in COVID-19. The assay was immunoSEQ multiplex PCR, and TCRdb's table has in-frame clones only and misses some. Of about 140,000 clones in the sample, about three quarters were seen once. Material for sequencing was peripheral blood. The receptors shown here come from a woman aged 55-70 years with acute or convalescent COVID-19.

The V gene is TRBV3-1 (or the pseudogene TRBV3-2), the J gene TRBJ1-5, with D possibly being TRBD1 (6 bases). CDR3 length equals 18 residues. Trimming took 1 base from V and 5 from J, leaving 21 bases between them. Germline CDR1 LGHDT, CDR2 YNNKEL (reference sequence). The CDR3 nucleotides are TGTGCCAGCAGCCAAGCCGGTGGTCGGGGGGCGAAGGATCAGCCCCAGCATTTT. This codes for CASSQAGGRGAKDQPQHF.

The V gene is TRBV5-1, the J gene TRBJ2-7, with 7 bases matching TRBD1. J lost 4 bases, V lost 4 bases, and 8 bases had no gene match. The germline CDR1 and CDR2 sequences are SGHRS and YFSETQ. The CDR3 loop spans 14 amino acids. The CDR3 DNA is TGCGCCAGCAGCGAAAACAGGGGCGGGTACGAGCAGTACTTC. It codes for CASSENRGGYEQYF. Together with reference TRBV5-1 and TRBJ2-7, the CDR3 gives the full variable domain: KAGVTQTPRYLIKTRGQQVTLSCSPISGHRSVSWYQQTPGQGLQFLFEYFSETQRNKGNFPGRFSGRQFSNSRSEMNVSTLELGDSALYLCASSENRGGYEQYFGPGTRLTVT.

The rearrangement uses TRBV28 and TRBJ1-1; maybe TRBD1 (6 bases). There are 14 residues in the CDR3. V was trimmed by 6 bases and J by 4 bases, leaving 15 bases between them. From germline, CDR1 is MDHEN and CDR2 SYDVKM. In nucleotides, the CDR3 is TGTGCCAGCAGACTGAGGACAGTTTTCACTGAAGCTTTCTTT. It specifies CASRLRTVFTEAFF.

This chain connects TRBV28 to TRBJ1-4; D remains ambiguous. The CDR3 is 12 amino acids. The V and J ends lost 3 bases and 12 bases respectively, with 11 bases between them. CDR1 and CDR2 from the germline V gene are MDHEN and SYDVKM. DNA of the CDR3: TGTGCCAGCAGTTTCAGGTTACTTGAACTGTTTTTT. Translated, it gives CASSFRLLELFF. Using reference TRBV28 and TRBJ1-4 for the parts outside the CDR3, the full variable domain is DVKVTQSSRYLVKRTGEKVFLECVQDMDHENMFWYRQDPGLGLRLIYFSYDVKMKEKGDIPEGYSVSREKKERFSLILESASTNQTSMYLCASSFRLLELFFGSGTQLSVL.

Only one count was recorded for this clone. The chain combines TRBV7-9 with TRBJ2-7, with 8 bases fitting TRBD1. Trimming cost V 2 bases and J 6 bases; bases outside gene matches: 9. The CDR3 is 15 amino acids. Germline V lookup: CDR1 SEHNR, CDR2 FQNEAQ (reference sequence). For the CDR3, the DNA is TGTGCCAGCAGCTTATTAAGGCAGGGGGCCTCCGAGCAGTACTTC. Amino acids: CASSLLRQGASEQYF.

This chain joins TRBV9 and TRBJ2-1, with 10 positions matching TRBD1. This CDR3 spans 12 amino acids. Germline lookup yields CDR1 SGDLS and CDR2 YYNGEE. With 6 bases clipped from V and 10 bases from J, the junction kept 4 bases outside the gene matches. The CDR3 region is CASTGTGVEQFF. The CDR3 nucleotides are TGTGCCAGCACCGGGACAGGGGTCGAGCAGTTCTTC.

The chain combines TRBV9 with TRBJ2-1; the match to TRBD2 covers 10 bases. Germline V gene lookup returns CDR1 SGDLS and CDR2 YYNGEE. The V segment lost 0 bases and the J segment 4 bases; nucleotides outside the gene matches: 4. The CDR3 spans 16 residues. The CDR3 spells CASSVGGSGRYNEQFF. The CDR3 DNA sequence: TGTGCCAGCAGCGTAGGAGGTAGCGGGAGGTACAATGAGCAGTTCTTC.

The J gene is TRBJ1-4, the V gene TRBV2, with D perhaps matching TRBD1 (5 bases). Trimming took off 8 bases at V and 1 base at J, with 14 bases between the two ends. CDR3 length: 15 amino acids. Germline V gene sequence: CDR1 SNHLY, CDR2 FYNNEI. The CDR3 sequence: CASGSGALTNEKLFF. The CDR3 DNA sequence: TGTGCCAGCGGGAGCGGGGCCTTAACTAATGAAAAACTGTTTTTT.

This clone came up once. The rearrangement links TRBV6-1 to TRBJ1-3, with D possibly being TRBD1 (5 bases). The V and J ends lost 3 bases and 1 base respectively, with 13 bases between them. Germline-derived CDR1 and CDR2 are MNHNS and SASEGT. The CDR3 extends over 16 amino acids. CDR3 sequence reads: CASSEDSGASGNTIYF. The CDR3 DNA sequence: TGTGCCAGCAGTGAGGATAGTGGGGCGTCTGGAAACACCATATATTTT.

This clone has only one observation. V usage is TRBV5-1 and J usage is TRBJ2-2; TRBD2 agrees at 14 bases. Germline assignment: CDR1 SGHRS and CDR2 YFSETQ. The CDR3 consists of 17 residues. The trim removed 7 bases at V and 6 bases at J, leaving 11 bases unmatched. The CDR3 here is CASVPGLAGAIAGELFF. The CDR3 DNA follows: TGCGCCAGCGTACCGGGACTAGCGGGGGCTATCGCCGGGGAGCTGTTTTTT. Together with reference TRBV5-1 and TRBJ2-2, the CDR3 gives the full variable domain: KAGVTQTPRYLIKTRGQQVTLSCSPISGHRSVSWYQQTPGQGLQFLFEYFSETQRNKGNFPGRFSGRQFSNSRSEMNVSTLELGDSALYLCASVPGLAGAIAGELFFGEGSRLTVL.

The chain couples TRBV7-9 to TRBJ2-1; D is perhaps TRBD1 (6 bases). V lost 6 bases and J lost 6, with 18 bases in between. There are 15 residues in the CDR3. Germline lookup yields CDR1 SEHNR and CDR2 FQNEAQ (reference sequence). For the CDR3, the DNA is TGTGCCAGCAGACACGTTAACGGGACATTCAATGAGCAGTTCTTC. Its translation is CASRHVNGTFNEQFF.

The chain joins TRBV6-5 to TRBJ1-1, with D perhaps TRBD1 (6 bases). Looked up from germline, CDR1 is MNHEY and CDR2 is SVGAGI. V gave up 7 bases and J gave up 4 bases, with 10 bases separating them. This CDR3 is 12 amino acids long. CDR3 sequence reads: CASMRGGTEAFF. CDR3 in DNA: TGTGCCAGCATGAGAGGGGGCACTGAAGCTTTCTTT.

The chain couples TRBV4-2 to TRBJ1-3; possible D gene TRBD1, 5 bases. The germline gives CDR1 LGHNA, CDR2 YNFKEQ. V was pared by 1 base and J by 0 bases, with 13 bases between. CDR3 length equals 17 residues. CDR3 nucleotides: TGTGCCAGCAGCCAAGTAGAGGGACTTAACTCTGGAAACACCATATATTTT. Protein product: CASSQVEGLNSGNTIYF.

CDR3 sequence: CASSFAGFTEAFF. CDR3 sequence (DNA): TGTGCCAGCAGCTTCGCGGGTTTCACTGAAGCTTTCTTT. The chain uses TRBV5-6 and TRBJ1-1, with D uncertain. This CDR3 has 13 residues. V was trimmed by 2 bases and J by 4 bases, leaving 9 bases between them. Per germline, CDR1 SGHDT and CDR2 YYEEEE.

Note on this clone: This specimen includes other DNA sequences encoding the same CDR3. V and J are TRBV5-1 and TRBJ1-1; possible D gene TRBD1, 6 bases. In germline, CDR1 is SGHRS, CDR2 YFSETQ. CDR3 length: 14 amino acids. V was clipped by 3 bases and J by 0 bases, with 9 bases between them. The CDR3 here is CASSSQGMNTEAFF. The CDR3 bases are TGCGCCAGCAGCTCACAGGGCATGAACACTGAAGCTTTCTTT.

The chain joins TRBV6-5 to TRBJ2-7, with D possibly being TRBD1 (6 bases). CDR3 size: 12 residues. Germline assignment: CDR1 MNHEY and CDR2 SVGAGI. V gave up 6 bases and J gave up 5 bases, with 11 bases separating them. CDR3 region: CASSATGHEQYF. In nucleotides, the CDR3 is TGTGCCAGCAGCGCTACAGGGCACGAGCAGTACTTC.

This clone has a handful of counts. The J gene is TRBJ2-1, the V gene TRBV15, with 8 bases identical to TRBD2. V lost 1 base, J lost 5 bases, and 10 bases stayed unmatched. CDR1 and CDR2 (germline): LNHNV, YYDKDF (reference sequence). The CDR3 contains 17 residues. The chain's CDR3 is CATSRVGAGASNNEQFF. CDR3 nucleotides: TGTGCCACCAGCAGAGTTGGAGCGGGAGCCTCTAACAATGAGCAGTTCTTC.

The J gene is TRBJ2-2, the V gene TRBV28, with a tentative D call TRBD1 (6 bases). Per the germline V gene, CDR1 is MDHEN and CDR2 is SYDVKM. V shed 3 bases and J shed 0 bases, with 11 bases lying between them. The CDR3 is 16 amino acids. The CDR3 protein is CASSFRDTPNTGELFF. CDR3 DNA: TGTGCCAGCAGTTTCCGGGACACTCCGAACACCGGGGAGCTGTTTTTT.

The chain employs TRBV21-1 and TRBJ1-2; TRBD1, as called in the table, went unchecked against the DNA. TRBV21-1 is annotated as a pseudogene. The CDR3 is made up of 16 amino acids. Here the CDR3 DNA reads TGTGCCAGCAGCAGAGAGGGGACAGGGTTAAGTAATGGCTACACCTTC. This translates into CASSREGTGLSNGYTF.

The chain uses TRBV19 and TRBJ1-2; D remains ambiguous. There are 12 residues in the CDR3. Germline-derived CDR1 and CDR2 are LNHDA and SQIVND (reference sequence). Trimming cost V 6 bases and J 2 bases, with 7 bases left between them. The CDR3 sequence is CASRTENYGYTF. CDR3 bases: TGTGCCAGTAGAACAGAGAACTATGGCTACACCTTC.

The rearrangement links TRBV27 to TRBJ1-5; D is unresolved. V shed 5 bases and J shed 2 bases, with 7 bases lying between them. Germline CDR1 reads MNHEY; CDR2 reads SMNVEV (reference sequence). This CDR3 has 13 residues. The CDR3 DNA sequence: TGTGCCAGCAGTCCCACTGGCAATCAGCCCCAGCATTTT. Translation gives CASSPTGNQPQHF.

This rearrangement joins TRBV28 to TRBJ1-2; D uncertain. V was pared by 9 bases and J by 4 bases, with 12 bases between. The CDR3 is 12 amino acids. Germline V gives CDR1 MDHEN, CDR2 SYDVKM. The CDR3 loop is CASRSPGYGYTF. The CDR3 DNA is TGTGCCAGTCGGAGCCCGGGCTATGGCTACACCTTC.